This TCR beta chain derives from a study of blood T cell repertoires in COVID-19. Study at large: PBMCs, B-cell-depleted T cells, or T cells provided the cDNA or gDNA that made up the material.

With V trimmed by 6 bases and J by 4 bases, 13 bases remained unmatched. Per the germline V gene, CDR1 is MNHEY and CDR2 is SMNVEV (reference sequence). This CDR3 comprises 17 residues. Original processing methods: Nucleated cell number was recorded as an estimate derived from reference gene primer amplification. The data were produced by immunoSEQ multiplex PCR, yet TCRdb's version contains in-frame clones alone and is incomplete. Clone size and V and J calls were adopted from that table, with D and trimming inferred from the DNA. The sample carries about 290,000 clones, 89% recorded once. Participants were aged roughly 18 to 90 years, lived in over 20 US areas, and enrolled virtually.

The origin of this receptor is a woman aged 40 to 55 who had recovered from COVID-19. The rearrangement links TRBV27 to TRBJ2-7, with 12 nucleotides matching TRBD1. Sequenced sample: PBMCs or T cells enriched from blood (not recorded which). The CDR3 protein is CASSLAFPGQGAYEQYF. CDR3 in DNA: TGTGCCAGCAGCTTAGCATTCCCGGGACAGGGGGCTTACGAGCAGTACTTC.